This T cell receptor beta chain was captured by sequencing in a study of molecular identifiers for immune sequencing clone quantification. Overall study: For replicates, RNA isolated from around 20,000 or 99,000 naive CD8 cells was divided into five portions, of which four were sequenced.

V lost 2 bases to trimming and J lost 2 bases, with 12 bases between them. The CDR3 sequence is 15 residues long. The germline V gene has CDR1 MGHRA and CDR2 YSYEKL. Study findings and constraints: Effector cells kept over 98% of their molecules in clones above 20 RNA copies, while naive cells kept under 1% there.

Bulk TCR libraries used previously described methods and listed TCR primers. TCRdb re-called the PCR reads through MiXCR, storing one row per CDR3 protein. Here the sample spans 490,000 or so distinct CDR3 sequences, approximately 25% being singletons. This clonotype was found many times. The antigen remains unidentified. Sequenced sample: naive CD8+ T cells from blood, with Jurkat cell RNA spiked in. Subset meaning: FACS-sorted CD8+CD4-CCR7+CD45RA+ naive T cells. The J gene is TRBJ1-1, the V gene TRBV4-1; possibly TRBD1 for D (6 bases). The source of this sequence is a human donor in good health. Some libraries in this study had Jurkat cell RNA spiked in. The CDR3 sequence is CASSQTGTHNTEAFF. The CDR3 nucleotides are TGCGCCAGCAGCCAAACCGGGACACATAACACTGAAGCTTTCTTT.